Below, one T cell receptor (beta chain) is given with its context. This sample was taken from a study of control samples from healthy donors and cancer patients. Repertoires were generated with immunoSEQ multiplex PCR, while TCRdb's copy carries only in-frame clones and drops some. The repertoire includes 120,000 to 150,000 clones, more than 80% of them detected once, and 5.5% to 7.5% sits in the top ten. Germline values: CDR1 MNHEY, CDR2 SMNVEV (reference sequence). Trimming removed 3 bases from V and 4 bases from J, with 6 bases in between. The CDR3 totals 13 residues. The specimen was blood. The sequence derives from a man aged 18 to 29 in good health. The chain couples TRBV27 to TRBJ2-2; the D gene is possibly TRBD2 (6 bases). In DNA, the CDR3 is TGTGCCAGCAGTTTGGGGGGCACCGGGGAGCTGTTTTTT. Encoded protein: CASSLGGTGELFF.